This T cell receptor beta chain was sequenced during a study of T cells in tumors after PD-1 blockade. Study-level information: Prior checkpoint blockade, systemic immunosuppressant use, or anti-cancer therapy within 4 weeks excluded patients. A subset received ongoing vismodegib 150 mg daily alongside anti-PD-1 therapy.

Genomic DNA template from tumor biopsies or peripheral blood, roughly 550 ng to 6,004 ng input. Data came from immunoSEQ multiplex PCR; TCRdb stores just in-frame clones and leaves some out. The sample shows roughly 59,000 clones, around three quarters of them seen only once. Germline V gives CDR1 MNHEY, CDR2 SVGAGI. V lost 6 bases and J lost 0, with 12 bases in between. The CDR3 contains 14 residues. This TCR derives from a human donor with basal cell carcinoma. V gene TRBV6-5 combines with J gene TRBJ2-7; D is unresolved. The sequenced sample was PBMCs, obtained before anti-PD-1 treatment. The chain's CDR3 is CASSRTISSYEQYF. The CDR3 bases are TGTGCCAGCAGCCGGACGATTAGCTCCTACGAGCAGTACTTC.